This TCR beta chain came from a study of T cells in localized non-small cell lung cancer. Study conclusions and caveats: An association was observed between higher blood T cell density and longer overall survival. Paired adjacent lung recovered a median about 60 of the top 100 tumor clones. Uninvolved nearby lung showed the greatest T cell clonality, exceeding that found in tumor.

Only in-frame clones appear in the TCRdb table, and some are missing; sequencing was by immunoSEQ multiplex PCR. The data contain some 1,000 clones, more than 20% of them singletons. This CDR3 has 13 amino acids. Looked up from germline, CDR1 is KGHSH and CDR2 is LQKENI. The V end was cut by 5 bases, the J end by 5 bases, with 12 bases between. For this clone: The antigen remains unidentified.

The receptor comes from a woman between 40 and 69 years old with stage I lung adenocarcinoma. The chain links TRBV18 to TRBJ2-5; no reliable D call. Sequenced material: normal lung tissue next to the tumor, taken before any cancer treatment. The CDR3 loop is CASSTSLAETQYF. CDR3 bases: TGTGCCAGCTCAACCTCCTTGGCTGAGACCCAGTACTTC.